A single sample gave rise to the 13 T cell receptor beta chains below, sequenced in a study of cytomegalovirus exposure and HLA in healthy donors. PCR employed 60 Vbeta and 13 Jbeta primers. TCRdb keeps only in-frame clones here, not all; method: immunoSEQ multiplex PCR. The sample carries fewer than 200,000 clones, about 9% recorded once. Sequenced: PBMCs. The receptors originated from a woman aged 25 to 39 in good health and CMV-seropositive.

V gene TRBV19 combines with J gene TRBJ2-7; 9 positions agree with TRBD2. J was trimmed by 5 bases and V by 3 bases; bases with no gene match: 5. CDR1 is LNHDA and CDR2 is SQIVND in the germline V gene (reference sequence). CDR3 length: 14 amino acids. The CDR3 loop reads CASSMDGLANEQYF. The CDR3 DNA reads as TGTGCCAGTAGTATGGATGGACTAGCGAACGAGCAGTACTTC.

This clone was counted only a few times. The chain joins TRBV19 to TRBJ2-7, with 8 nucleotides matching TRBD1. Per the germline V gene, CDR1 is LNHDA and CDR2 is SQIVND (reference sequence). Germline trimming cut 4 bases from V and 1 base from J; bases unmatched to any gene: 6. This CDR3 spans 15 amino acids. CDR3 sequence reads: CASSTGTGPSYEQYF. DNA for the CDR3: TGTGCCAGTAGTACAGGGACAGGTCCTTCCTACGAGCAGTACTTC.

This clone was detected only a few times. V gene TRBV9 combines with J gene TRBJ1-1; TRBD1 matches 9 bases. Unmatched junction bases numbered 0, after V lost 0 bases and J lost 9 bases. The CDR3 loop spans 12 amino acids. The germline CDR1 and CDR2 sequences are SGDLS and YYNGEE. CDR3 loop: CASSVDRGQAFF. CDR3 nucleotides: TGTGCCAGCAGCGTAGACAGGGGGCAAGCTTTCTTT.

This sequence joins TRBV6-6 and TRBJ1-1, with unresolved D. Trimming removed 2 bases from V and 1 base from J, with 11 bases in between. This CDR3 spans 15 amino acids. The germline V gene has CDR1 MNHNY and CDR2 SVGAGI (reference sequence). The CDR3 DNA is TGTGCCAGCAGTTACCCCGAGGTTAAGAACACTGAAGCTTTCTTT. Translating gives CASSYPEVKNTEAFF.

This clone was counted a few times. The chain links TRBV5-6 to TRBJ2-2; D is uncertain. With 4 bases removed from V and 8 bases from J, the gap between germline ends came to 6 bases. Germline V gene lookup returns CDR1 SGHDT and CDR2 YYEEEE. The CDR3 is 11 residues long. The CDR3 sequence is CASSQLGELFF. CDR3 in DNA: TGTGCCAGCAGCCAACTGGGGGAGCTGTTTTTT.

The chain combines TRBV10-1 with TRBJ1-2, with D uncertain. This CDR3 is built from 13 residues. The germline V gene encodes CDR1 WNHNN and CDR2 SYGVQD (reference sequence). V shed 6 bases and J shed 0 bases, with 8 bases lying between them. In DNA, the CDR3 is TGCGCCAGCAGCCAACACCCTAACTATGGCTACACCTTC. Its protein product is CASSQHPNYGYTF.

The gene calls are TRBV7-9 and TRBJ2-7, with TRBD1 matching over 10 bases. Trimming removed 3 bases from V and 1 base from J; junction bases left unmatched: 6. Germline loops: CDR1 SEHNR, CDR2 FQNEAQ (reference sequence). The CDR3 covers 16 residues. The CDR3 is CASSFLSGQGSYEQYF. DNA of the CDR3: TGTGCCAGCAGCTTTCTGTCGGGACAGGGGTCCTACGAGCAGTACTTC.

This clone appeared a few times. The rearrangement links TRBV27 to TRBJ1-5; D is ambiguous. Trimming removed 8 bases from V and 6 bases from J, with 11 bases in between. CDR1 is MNHEY and CDR2 is SMNVEV in the germline V gene (reference sequence). The CDR3 length is 12 residues. CDR3 DNA: TGTGCCAGCTCCGGCGGTGGTCAGCCCCAGCATTTT. Protein sequence: CASSGGGQPQHF.

This clone came up a few times. This chain connects TRBV7-9 to TRBJ2-1; 10 nucleotides line up with TRBD1. Germline V CDR1 and CDR2: SEHNR, FQNEAQ (reference sequence). Trimming at V came to 5 bases and at J to 9 bases, leaving 10 bases not matched to a gene. The CDR3 contains 15 residues. The CDR3 here is CASSRPGQGGTEQFF. CDR3 bases: TGTGCCAGCAGCCGCCCAGGACAGGGGGGCACTGAGCAGTTCTTC.

The rearrangement uses TRBV2 and TRBJ1-5, with 8 bases that match TRBD1. CDR1 is SNHLY and CDR2 is FYNNEI in the germline V gene. CDR3 length: 15 amino acids. The junction had 3 bases not matched to a gene; V was cut back by 1 base and J by 4 bases. CDR3 loop: CASSEETGDNQPQHF. CDR3 in DNA: TGTGCCAGCAGTGAAGAGACAGGGGATAATCAGCCCCAGCATTTT.

This clone was seen a handful of times. The chain employs TRBV6-5 and TRBJ1-1, with D perhaps matching TRBD1 (6 bases). The CDR3 totals 14 residues. V shed 4 bases and J shed 1 base, with 10 bases lying between them. Germline CDR1 reads MNHEY; CDR2 reads SVGAGI. This CDR3 reads CASSSATGNTEAFF. The DNA for the CDR3 is TGTGCCAGCAGTTCCGCGACAGGGAACACTGAAGCTTTCTTT.

The table lists this clone with a count of one. The gene calls are TRBV9 and TRBJ2-1; D call uncertain. There are 16 residues in the CDR3. The V gene lost 0 bases and the J gene lost 3 bases, with 13 bases spanning the gap. Germline V lookup: CDR1 SGDLS, CDR2 YYNGEE. The CDR3, as DNA: TGTGCCAGCAGCGTAGAACTCCCTACTCACTACAATGAGCAGTTCTTC. It encodes CASSVELPTHYNEQFF. Combining the CDR3 with reference TRBV9 and TRBJ2-1 gives the whole variable domain DSGVTQTPKHLITATGQRVTLRCSPRSGDLSVYWYQQSLDQGLQFLIQYYNGEERAKGNILERFSAQQFPDLHSELNLSSLELGDSALYFCASSVELPTHYNEQFFGPGTRLTVL.

Only a few counts were recorded for this clone. This chain connects TRBV7-9 to TRBJ2-3; tentatively, D is TRBD1 (5 bases). V shed 5 bases and J shed 11 bases, with 14 bases lying between them. This CDR3 is 12 amino acids long. Germline V gene data show CDR1 as SEHNR and CDR2 as FQNEAQ (reference sequence). The CDR3, as DNA: TGTGCCAGCAGCCCCCAGGGTCTGGGGCAGTATTTT. It is translated as CASSPQGLGQYF.